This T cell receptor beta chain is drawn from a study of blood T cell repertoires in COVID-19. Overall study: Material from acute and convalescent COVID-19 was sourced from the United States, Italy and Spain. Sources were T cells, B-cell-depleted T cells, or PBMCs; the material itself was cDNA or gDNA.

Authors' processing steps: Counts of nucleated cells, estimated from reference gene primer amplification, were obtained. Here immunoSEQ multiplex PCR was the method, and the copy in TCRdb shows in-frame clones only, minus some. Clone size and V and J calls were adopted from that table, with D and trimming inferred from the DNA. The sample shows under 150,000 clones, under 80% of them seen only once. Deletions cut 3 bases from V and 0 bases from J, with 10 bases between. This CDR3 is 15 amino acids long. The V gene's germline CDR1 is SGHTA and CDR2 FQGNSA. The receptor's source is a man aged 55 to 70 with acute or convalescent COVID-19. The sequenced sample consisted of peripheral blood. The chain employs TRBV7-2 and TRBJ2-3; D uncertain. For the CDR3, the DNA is TGTGCCAGCAGCTTGAACTACCTTAGCACAGATACGCAGTATTTT. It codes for CASSLNYLSTDTQYF.